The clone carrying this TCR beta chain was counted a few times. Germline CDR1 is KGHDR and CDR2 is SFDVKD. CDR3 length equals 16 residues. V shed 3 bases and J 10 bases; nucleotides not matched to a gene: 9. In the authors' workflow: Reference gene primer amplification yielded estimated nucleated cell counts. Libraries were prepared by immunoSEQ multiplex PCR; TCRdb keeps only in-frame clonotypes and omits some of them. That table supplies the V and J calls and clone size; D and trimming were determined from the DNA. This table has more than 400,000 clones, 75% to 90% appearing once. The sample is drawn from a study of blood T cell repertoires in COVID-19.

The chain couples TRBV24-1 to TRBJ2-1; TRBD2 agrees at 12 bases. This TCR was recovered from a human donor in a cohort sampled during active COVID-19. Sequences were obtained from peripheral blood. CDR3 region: CATSDPLLAGGQEQFF. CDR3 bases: TGTGCCACCAGTGATCCTTTACTAGCGGGAGGTCAAGAGCAGTTCTTC.